This TCR beta chain was obtained from a study of blood T cell repertoires in COVID-19. Method: immunoSEQ multiplex PCR; TCRdb's copy keeps in-frame clones and lacks some. The sample consists of more than 70,000 clones, about nine tenths of them appearing once. There are 13 residues in the CDR3. The V gene's germline CDR1 is MDHEN and CDR2 SYDVKM. Trimming cost V 6 bases and J 5 bases, with 13 bases left between them. The sample was peripheral blood. This sequence joins TRBV28 and TRBJ1-1; maybe TRBD1 (6 bases). The sequence came from a woman aged 18-35 years with acute or convalescent COVID-19. The CDR3 coding sequence is TGTGCCAGCAGCCTTACAGGGTGGACTGAAGCTTTCTTT. Amino acid sequence: CASSLTGWTEAFF.